This T cell receptor (beta chain) was sequenced during a study of blood T cell repertoires in COVID-19. Study-wide context: COVID-19 samples collected from the United States, Italy and Spain covered acute and convalescent phases. The cDNA or gDNA used as material had been derived from T cells, B-cell-depleted T cells, or PBMCs.

Repertoires were generated with immunoSEQ multiplex PCR, while TCRdb's copy carries only in-frame clones and drops some. The sample records about 130,000 clones, roughly four fifths being singletons. Trimming shortened V by 0 bases and J by 5 bases, and 10 bases separated the two germline ends. The CDR3 loop spans 15 amino acids. CDR1 is ENHRY, CDR2 SYGVKD, per germline. Sequenced input: peripheral blood. The chain uses TRBV10-3 and TRBJ1-4; no definite D call. This receptor was obtained from an elderly man with COVID-19, enrolled during active disease. The CDR3 region has the DNA TGTGCCATCAGTGAGTCGGGAGGTACCAATGAAAAACTGTTTTTT. It yields the protein CAISESGGTNEKLFF.